One TCR beta chain is described in this entry. TCRdb used MiXCR to reprocess the RT-PCR reads, holding one entry per CDR3 protein. The top ten clones hold roughly 11% of a sample with roughly 620,000 distinct CDR3 sequences, about 11% of them seen once. This specimen belongs to a study of response to subunit inactivated influenza vaccine. The ends were cut back, 2 bases at V and 5 bases at J, with 10 bases in the middle. Germline-derived CDR1 and CDR2 are MGHRA and YSYEKL. The CDR3 extends over 14 amino acids. The same sample was also studied in work on T cells expressing NK-cell markers. That source adds: Beta-chain TCR cDNA was generated via 5'RACE template switching with UMIs. The leading position in the CD3+CD56-NKG2C+ fraction of several donors also went to these clonotypes.

The sequence came from a man aged 45-65 years who received an inactivated influenza vaccine. The sequenced sample was PBMCs from blood, obtained on the day of vaccination. V usage is TRBV4-1 and J usage is TRBJ1-5, with D perhaps matching TRBD1 (5 bases). This CDR3 is CASSQTGLDQPQHF. In nucleotides, the CDR3 is TGCGCCAGCAGCCAAACAGGCTTGGATCAGCCCCAGCATTTT.